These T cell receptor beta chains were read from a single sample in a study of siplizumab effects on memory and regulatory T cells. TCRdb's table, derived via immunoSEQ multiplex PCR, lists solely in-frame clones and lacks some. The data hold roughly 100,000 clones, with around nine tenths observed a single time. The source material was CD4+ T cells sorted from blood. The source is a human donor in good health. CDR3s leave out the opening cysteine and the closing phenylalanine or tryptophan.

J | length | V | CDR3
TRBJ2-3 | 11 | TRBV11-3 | ASSLDNTDTQY
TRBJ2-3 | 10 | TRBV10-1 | ASSAGTDTQY
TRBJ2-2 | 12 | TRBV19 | ASKTSGYTGELF
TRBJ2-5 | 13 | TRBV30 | ACQNPRVSWETQY
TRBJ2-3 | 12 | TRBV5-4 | ASSLEVTTDTQY
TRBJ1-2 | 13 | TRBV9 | ASSAEPTTGGGYT
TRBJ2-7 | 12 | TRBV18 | ASSYSGDGYEQY
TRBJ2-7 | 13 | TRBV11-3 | ASSLGDRGAYEQY
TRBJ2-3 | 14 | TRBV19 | ARASGRLEGTDTQY
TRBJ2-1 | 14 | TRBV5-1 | ASSLVGQGIGNEQF
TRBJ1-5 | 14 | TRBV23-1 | ASSQPWTGGNQPQH
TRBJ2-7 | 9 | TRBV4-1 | ASSQGPEQY
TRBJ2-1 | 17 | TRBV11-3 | ASSLNSLRLAGGLNEQF
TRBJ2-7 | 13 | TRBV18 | ANSKGYSGDYEQY
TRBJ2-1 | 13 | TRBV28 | ASSLPSGVYNEQF
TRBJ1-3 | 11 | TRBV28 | ASSQGDGNTIY